This T cell receptor (beta chain) comes out of a study of T cells in Graves' hyperthyroidism and ophthalmopathy (dated by TCRdb to 2018 to 2020). About the full investigation: Peripheral blood samples were taken at initial diagnosis, before any treatment was given. A discovery cohort of about 95 patients, 43 with Graves' ophthalmopathy and fewer than 65 with stable Graves' hyperthyroidism, was used to find distinguishing TCR V-J signatures. An independent validation cohort of 18 to 20 hyperthyroidism patients and about 15 patients who later progressed to ophthalmopathy tested prospective prediction of ophthalmopathy. The 85 to 100 discovery patients were divided at random into training and test sets in a 7:3 ratio. Thyroid tissue and blood T-cell repertoires from about six Graves' hyperthyroidism patients were also compared in the study. Once sampling was done, hyperthyroidism patients were given methimazole at a starting dose of 30 mg daily, whereas ophthalmopathy patients were given high-dose intravenous methylprednisolone. TCR Vbeta CDR3 sequencing of 120 to 150 peripheral blood samples (approximately 44 ophthalmopathy, 70 to 85 hyperthyroidism and roughly 17 progressor patients) is reported in the paper.

TCR beta CDR3 regions were amplified from RNA transcripts. For the first round of RT-PCR on the TCR CDR3, the HTBI primer set was used together with the Qiagen OneStep RT-PCR kit. The libraries were constructed in a second round of multiplex PCR and then size-selected and purified. Paired-end sequencing of the libraries was performed with 100 bp reads on an Illumina HiSeq2000. The paper's data handling went like this. SOAPnuke was used to process the raw data, throwing out any read that contained adapters or uncalled bases, had a mean Phred below 15, or lacked an exact constant-primer or identifier match. High-quality paired reads were merged with COPE v1.2.5, and unique nucleotide sequences were defined as clonotypes. MiTCR v1.1 was used to align the clonotypes against IMGT TRBV, TRBD and TRBJ reference segments. The analysis included only V-J combinations with a frequency above 0.0001, which together covered around 99% of the repertoires. The TCS score was defined as F50 (clonal expansion) divided by E x V (chaos), with BLOSUM62-based TCRdist calculated between CDR3 peptides within each V-J. Welch's t-statistics and random forest reduced 514 V-J features to 13, which were used in a naive Bayes classifier (R e1071). In TCRdb, the public reads were trimmed at Q25 with fastp and aligned with MiXCR, with productive beta chains retained. Each entry is one CDR3 protein sequence, shown with its most common DNA and genes. TCRdb, not the original authors, processed these V and J calls. The sample profile shows 370,000 or so distinct CDR3 sequences; around a sixth of them were found once. The ten largest clones represent 28% of the sample.

Hyperthyroidism patients were aged 18 to 65 years and newly diagnosed, with disease duration of less than 2 months. Exclusion was applied to patients with uncontrolled infections, other autoimmune diseases, pregnancy or lactation. Diagnoses were based on clinical symptoms, serum thyroxine and TRAb, thyroid ultrasound and orbital computed tomography. Blood from progressor patients was drawn when they were first diagnosed with hyperthyroidism, before any ophthalmopathy symptoms appeared. PBMCs were separated from roughly 10 ml of fresh peripheral blood using Ficoll-Paque density gradient centrifugation. Progressor patients were defined as those initially diagnosed with Graves' hyperthyroidism in whom ophthalmopathy developed during follow-up. Total RNA was extracted with Trizol reagent, and quality was checked on an Agilent 2100 Bioanalyzer. As regards this clonotype: Its antigen specificity is not known. Base qualities were left out, and no much larger clone turns up one base away.

V sheds 3 bases and J sheds 8 bases, leaving 17 bases between their ends. CDR1 is given as PRHDT and CDR2 as FYEKMQ, both from the germline V gene (reference sequence). From the cysteine up to the phenylalanine, the CDR3 has a length of 15 residues. Only the CDR3 part of the read is kept: 45 bases, read in frame from the first base. Broad study findings and their caveats: A 13 V-J signature model separated ophthalmopathy from stable hyperthyroidism, with approximately 86% sensitivity and 81.08% specificity in cross-validation and 80%/75% in testing. No statistical method was used to set the sample size in advance, and investigators knew the group allocation. Blood samples also contained most of the expanded thyroid clonotypes (frequency above 0.001), which suggests that blood repertoires may reflect thyroid immune responses. In validation, progression to ophthalmopathy was predicted by the model with 70.59% sensitivity and 72% to 80% specificity, a median of roughly six months before onset.

Recombination linked TRBV13 to TRBJ1-3; a tentative D match to TRBD1 spans 6 bases. This receptor was taken from a young woman with Graves' hyperthyroidism that later progressed to Graves' ophthalmopathy. The sequencing input was blood. In nucleotide form, the sequence is TGTGCCAGCAGCTTTAGTAGGACAGTAGGATACACCATATATTTT. It translates as CASSFSRTVGYTIYF.